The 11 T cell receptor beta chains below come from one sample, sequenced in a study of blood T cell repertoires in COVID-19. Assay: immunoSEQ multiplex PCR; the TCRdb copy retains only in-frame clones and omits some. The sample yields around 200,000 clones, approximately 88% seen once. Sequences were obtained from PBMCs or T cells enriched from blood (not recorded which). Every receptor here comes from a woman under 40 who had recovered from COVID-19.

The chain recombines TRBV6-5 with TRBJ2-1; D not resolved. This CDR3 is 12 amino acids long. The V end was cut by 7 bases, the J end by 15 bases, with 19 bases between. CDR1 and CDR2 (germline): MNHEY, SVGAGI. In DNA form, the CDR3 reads TGTGCCAGCACCTCTCGCACCAATGTGCGGTTCTTC. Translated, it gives CASTSRTNVRFF.

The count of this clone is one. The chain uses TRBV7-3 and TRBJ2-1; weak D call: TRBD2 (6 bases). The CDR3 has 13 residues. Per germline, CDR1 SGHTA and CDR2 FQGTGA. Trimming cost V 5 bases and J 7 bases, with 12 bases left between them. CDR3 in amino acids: CASSVGLSNEQFF. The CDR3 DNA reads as TGTGCCAGCAGCGTGGGACTCTCAAATGAGCAGTTCTTC.

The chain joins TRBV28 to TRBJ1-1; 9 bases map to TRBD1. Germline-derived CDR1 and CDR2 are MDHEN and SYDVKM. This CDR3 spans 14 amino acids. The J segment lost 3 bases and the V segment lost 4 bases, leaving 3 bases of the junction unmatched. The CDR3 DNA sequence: TGTGCCAGCAGTTGGACAGGGGTTGACACTGAAGCTTTCTTT. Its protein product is CASSWTGVDTEAFF.

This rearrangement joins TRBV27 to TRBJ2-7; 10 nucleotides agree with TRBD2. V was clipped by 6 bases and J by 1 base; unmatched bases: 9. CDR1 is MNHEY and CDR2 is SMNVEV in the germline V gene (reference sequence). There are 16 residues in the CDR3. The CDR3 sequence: CASRPRSGGLSYEQYF. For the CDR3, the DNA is TGTGCCAGCAGACCCCGTAGCGGGGGGCTTTCCTACGAGCAGTACTTC.

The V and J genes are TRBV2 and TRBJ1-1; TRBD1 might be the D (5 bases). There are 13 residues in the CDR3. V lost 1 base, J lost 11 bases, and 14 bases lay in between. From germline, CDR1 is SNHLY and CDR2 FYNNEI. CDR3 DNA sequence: TGTGCCAGCAGTGAAGAAGCTAGGGGTGAGGCTTTCTTT. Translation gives CASSEEARGEAFF.

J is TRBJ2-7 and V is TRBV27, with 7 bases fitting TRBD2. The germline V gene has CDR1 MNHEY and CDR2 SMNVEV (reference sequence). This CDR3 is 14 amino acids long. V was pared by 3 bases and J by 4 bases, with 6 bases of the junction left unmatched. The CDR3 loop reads CASSFRGLVYEQYF. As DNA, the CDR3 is TGTGCCAGCAGTTTCCGAGGACTAGTTTACGAGCAGTACTTC.

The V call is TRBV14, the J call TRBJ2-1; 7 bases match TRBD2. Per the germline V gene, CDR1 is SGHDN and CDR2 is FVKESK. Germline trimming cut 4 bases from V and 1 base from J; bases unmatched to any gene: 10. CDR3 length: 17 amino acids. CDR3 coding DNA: TGTGCCAGCAGCCGACTAGATCTCGGGAGGTCCTACAATGAGCAGTTCTTC. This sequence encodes CASSRLDLGRSYNEQFF.

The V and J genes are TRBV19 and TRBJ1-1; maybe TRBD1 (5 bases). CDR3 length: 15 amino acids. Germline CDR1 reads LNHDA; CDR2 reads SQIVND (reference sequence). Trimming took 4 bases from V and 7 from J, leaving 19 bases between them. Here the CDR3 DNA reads TGTGCCAGTAGTAAAAACGAAGTAAGGAGGGGTGAAGCTTTCTTT. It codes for CASSKNEVRRGEAFF.

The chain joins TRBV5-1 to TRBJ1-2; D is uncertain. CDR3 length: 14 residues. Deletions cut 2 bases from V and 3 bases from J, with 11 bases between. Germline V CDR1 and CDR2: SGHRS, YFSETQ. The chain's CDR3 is CASSFGGRYYGYTF. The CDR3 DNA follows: TGCGCCAGCAGCTTTGGAGGGAGATACTATGGCTACACCTTC.

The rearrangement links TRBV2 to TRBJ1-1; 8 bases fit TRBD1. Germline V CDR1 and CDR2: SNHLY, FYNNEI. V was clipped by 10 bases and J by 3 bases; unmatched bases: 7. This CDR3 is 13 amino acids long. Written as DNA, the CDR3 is TGTGCCACTGAAGAGGACAGGGACACTGAAGCTTTCTTT. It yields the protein CATEEDRDTEAFF.

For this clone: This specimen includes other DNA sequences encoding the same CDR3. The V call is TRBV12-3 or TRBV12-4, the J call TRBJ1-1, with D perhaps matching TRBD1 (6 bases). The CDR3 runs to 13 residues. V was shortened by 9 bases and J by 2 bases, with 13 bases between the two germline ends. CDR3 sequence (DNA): TGTGCCAGTACCTCGACAGGCAACACTGAAGCTTTCTTT. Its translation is CASTSTGNTEAFF.